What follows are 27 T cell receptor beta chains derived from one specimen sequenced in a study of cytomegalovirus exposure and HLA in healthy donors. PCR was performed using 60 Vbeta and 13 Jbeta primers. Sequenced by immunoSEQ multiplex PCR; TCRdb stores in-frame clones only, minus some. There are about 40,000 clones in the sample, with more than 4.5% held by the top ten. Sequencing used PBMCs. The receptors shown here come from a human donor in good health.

Here the CDR3 reads CAWSVLGGETQYF. The CDR3 DNA is TGTGCCTGGAGTGTACTCGGTGGAGAGACCCAGTACTTC. The chain links TRBV30 to TRBJ2-5; the D is unclear. Looked up from germline, CDR1 is GTSNPN and CDR2 is SVGIG (reference sequence). There are 13 residues in the CDR3. V shed 0 bases and J shed 4 bases, with 9 bases lying between them.

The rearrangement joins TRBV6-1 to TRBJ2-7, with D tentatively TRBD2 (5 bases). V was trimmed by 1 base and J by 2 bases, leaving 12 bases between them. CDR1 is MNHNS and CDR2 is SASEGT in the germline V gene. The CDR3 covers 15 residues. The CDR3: CASSEVRESAYEQYF. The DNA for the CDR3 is TGTGCCAGCAGTGAAGTGAGGGAGAGCGCCTACGAGCAGTACTTC.

The CDR3 DNA reads as TGTGCCAGTACCATCCCGGGAGTTAACTATGGCTACACCTTC. Amino acid sequence: CASTIPGVNYGYTF. This chain links TRBV19 with TRBJ1-2; D gene ambiguous. Germline-derived CDR1 and CDR2 are LNHDA and SQIVND (reference sequence). This CDR3 is built from 14 residues. Trimming stripped 7 bases from V and 1 base from J, with 13 bases between.

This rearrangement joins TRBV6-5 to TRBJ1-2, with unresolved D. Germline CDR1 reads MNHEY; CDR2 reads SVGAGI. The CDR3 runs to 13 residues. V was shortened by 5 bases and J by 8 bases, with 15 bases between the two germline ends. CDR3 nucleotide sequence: TGTGCCAGCAGTCCCGAGGTGACCCGAGGCTACACCTTC. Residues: CASSPEVTRGYTF.

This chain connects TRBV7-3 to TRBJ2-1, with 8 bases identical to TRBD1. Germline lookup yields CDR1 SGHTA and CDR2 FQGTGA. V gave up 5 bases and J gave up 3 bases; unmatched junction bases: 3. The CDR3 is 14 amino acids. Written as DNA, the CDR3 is TGTGCCAGCAGCAAGGGACAGGACTACAATGAGCAGTTCTTC. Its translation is CASSKGQDYNEQFF.

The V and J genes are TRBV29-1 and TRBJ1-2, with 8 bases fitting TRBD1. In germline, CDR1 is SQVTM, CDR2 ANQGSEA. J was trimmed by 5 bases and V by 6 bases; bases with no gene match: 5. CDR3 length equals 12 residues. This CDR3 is CSVDRVIYGYTF. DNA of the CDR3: TGCAGCGTGGACAGGGTGATTTATGGCTACACCTTC.

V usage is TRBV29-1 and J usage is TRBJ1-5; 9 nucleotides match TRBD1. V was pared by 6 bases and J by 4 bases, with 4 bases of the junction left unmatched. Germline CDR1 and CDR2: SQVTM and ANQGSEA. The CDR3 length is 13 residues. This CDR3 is CSVLGTGNQPQHF. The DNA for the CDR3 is TGCAGCGTGCTAGGGACAGGGAATCAGCCCCAGCATTTT.

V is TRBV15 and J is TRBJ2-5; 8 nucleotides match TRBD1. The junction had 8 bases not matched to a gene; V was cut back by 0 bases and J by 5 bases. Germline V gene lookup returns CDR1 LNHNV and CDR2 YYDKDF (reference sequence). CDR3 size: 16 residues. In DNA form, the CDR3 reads TGTGCCACCAGCAGAGACCCGGGGGCAGGGGGCGAGACCCAGTACTTC. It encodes CATSRDPGAGGETQYF.

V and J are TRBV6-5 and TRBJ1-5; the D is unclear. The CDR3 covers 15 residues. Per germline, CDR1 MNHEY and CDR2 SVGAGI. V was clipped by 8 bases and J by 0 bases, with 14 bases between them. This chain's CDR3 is CASGDRADSNQPQHF. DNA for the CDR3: TGTGCCAGCGGCGATCGAGCGGATAGCAATCAGCCCCAGCATTTT.

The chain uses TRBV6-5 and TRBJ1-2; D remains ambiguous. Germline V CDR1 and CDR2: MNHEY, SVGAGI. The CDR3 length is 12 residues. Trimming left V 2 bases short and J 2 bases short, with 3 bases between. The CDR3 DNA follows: TGTGCCAGCAGTTACGGCAACTATGGCTACACCTTC. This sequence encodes CASSYGNYGYTF.

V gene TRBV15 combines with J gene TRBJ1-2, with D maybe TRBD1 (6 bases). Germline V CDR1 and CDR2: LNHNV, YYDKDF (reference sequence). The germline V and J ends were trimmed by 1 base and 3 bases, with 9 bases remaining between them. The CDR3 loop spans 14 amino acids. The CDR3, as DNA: TGTGCCACCAGCAGAGGCGGACAGTACTATGGCTACACCTTC. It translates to CATSRGGQYYGYTF.

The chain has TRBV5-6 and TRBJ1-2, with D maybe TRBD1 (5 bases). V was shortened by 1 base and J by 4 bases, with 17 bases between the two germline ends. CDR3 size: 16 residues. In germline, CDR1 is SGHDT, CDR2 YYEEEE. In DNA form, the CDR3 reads TGTGCCAGCAGCTTGAGGTTTGGGAGGGACCTCTATGGCTACACCTTC. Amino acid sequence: CASSLRFGRDLYGYTF.

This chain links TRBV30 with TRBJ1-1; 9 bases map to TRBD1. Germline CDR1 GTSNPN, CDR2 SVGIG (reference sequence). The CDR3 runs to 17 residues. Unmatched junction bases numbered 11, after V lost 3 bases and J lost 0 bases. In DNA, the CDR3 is TGTGCCTGGAGGTCGAGGCCGGGACAGGGCTTGAACACTGAAGCTTTCTTT. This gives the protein CAWRSRPGQGLNTEAFF.

The CDR3 region is CASLGQANTEAFF. DNA of the CDR3: TGTGCCAGCTTAGGACAGGCGAACACTGAAGCTTTCTTT. This chain joins TRBV2 and TRBJ1-1, with 7 bases fitting TRBD1. The CDR3 has 13 residues. Germline lookup yields CDR1 SNHLY and CDR2 FYNNEI. After removal of 8 bases from V and 1 base from J, the junction contained 4 bases not matched to a gene.

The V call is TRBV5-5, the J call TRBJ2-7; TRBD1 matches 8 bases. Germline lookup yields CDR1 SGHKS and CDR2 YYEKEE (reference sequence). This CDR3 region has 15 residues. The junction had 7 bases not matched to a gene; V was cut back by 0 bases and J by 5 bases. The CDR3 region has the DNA TGTGCCAGCAGCTTGGTGTCAGGGGGCGGCCACGAGCAGTACTTC. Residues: CASSLVSGGGHEQYF.

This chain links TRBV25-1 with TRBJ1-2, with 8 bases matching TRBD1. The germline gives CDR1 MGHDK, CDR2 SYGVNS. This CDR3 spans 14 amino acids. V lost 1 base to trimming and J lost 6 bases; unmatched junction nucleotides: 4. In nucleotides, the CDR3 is TGTGCCAGCAGTGAATTGGACAGGGCTGATGGCTACACCTTC. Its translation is CASSELDRADGYTF.

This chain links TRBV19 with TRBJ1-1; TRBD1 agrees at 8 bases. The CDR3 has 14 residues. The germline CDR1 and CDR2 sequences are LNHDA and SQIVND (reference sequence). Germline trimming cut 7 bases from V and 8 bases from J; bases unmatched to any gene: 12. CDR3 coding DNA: TGTGCCAGTACGATTGACAGGGGCAAAGGAGAAGCTTTCTTT. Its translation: CASTIDRGKGEAFF.

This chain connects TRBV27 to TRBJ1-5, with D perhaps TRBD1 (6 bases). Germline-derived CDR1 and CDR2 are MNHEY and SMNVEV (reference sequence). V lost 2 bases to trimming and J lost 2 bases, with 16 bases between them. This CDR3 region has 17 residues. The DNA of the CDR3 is TGTGCCAGCAGTTTAGAGGGTGCGGGGGCAGGCAATCAGCCCCAGCATTTT. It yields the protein CASSLEGAGAGNQPQHF.

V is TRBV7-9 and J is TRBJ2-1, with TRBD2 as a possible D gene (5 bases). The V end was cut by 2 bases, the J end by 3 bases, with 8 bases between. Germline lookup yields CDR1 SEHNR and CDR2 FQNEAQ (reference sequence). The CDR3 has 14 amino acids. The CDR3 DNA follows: TGTGCCAGCAGCTTAACCGGGGTCTACAATGAGCAGTTCTTC. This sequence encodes CASSLTGVYNEQFF.

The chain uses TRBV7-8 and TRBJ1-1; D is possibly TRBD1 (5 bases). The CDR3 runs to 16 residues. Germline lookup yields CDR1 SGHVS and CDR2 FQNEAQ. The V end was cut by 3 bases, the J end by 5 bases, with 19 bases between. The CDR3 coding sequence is TGTGCCAGCAGCTTTATCAAGACGGGGCGGGGGACTGAAGCTTTCTTT. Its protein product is CASSFIKTGRGTEAFF.

CDR3 in DNA: TGTGCCAGCGCCGAGGGATCGTCTTCCACCGGGGAGCTGTTTTTT. Its translation: CASAEGSSSTGELFF. The chain recombines TRBV7-3 with TRBJ2-2, with D perhaps matching TRBD2 (5 bases). Germline V gene lookup returns CDR1 SGHTA and CDR2 FQGTGA. The CDR3 runs 15 residues. Trimming took off 8 bases at V and 4 bases at J, with 17 bases between the two ends.

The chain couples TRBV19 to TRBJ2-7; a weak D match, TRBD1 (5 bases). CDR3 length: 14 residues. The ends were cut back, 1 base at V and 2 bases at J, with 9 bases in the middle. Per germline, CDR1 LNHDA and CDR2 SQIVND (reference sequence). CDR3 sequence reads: CASSIGAGTYEQYF. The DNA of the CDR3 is TGTGCCAGTAGTATAGGAGCAGGGACCTACGAGCAGTACTTC.

This chain's CDR3 is CASSYRGETQYF. CDR3 coding DNA: TGTGCCAGTAGTTACAGGGGTGAGACCCAGTACTTC. This chain joins TRBV19 and TRBJ2-5; 7 nucleotides align to TRBD1. V was pared by 5 bases and J by 5 bases, with 2 bases of the junction left unmatched. Germline V CDR1 and CDR2: LNHDA, SQIVND (reference sequence). The CDR3 covers 12 residues.

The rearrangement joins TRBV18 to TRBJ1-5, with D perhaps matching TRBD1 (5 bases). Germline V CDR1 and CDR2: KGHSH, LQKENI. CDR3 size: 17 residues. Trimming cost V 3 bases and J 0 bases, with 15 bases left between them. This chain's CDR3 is CASSPYGQGNSNQPQHF. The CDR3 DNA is TGTGCCAGCTCACCTTATGGGCAGGGCAATAGCAATCAGCCCCAGCATTTT.

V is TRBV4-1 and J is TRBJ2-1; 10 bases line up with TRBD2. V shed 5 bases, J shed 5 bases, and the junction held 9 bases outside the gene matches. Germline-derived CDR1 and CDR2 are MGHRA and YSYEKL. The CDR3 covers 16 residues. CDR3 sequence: CASSKSGGDTDNEQFF. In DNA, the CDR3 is TGCGCCAGCAGCAAGAGCGGGGGGGACACCGACAATGAGCAGTTCTTC.

DNA for the CDR3: TGCGCCAGCAGCTTGGCCAGGGGACAGGGCGCTGGCTACACCTTC. Amino acids: CASSLARGQGAGYTF. The chain employs TRBV5-1 and TRBJ1-2; 9 bases match TRBD1. Per germline, CDR1 SGHRS and CDR2 YFSETQ. Trimming at V came to 0 bases and at J to 7 bases, leaving 7 bases not matched to a gene. This CDR3 has 15 residues. The full variable domain, completed using reference TRBV5-1 and TRBJ1-2, is KAGVTQTPRYLIKTRGQQVTLSCSPISGHRSVSWYQQTPGQGLQFLFEYFSETQRNKGNFPGRFSGRQFSNSRSEMNVSTLELGDSALYLCASSLARGQGAGYTFGSGTRLTVV.

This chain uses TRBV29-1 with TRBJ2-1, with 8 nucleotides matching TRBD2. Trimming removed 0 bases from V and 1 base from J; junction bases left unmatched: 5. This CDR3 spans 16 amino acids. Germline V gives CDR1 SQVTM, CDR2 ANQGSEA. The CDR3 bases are TGCAGCGTTGAAGATTACCGGGGGGGATCCTACAATGAGCAGTTCTTC. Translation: CSVEDYRGGSYNEQFF.